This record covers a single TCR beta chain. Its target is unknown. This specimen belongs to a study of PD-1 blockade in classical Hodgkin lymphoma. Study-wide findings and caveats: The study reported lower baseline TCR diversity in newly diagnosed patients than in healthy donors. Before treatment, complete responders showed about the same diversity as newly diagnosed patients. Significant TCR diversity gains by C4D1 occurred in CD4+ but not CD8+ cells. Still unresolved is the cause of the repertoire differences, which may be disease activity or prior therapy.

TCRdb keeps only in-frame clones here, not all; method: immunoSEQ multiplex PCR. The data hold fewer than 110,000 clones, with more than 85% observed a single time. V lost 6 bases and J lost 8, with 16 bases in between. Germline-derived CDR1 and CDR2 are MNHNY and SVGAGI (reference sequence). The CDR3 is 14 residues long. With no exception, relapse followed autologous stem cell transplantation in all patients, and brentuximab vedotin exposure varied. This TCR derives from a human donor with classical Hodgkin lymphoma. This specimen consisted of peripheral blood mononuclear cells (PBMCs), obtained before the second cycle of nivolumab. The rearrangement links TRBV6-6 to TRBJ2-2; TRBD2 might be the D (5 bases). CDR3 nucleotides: TGTGCCAGCAGCCCTACGAGAGGGCCTGGGGAGCTGTTTTTT. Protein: CASSPTRGPGELFF.